The next 3 T cell receptor beta chains were all read from a single sample in a study of cytomegalovirus exposure and HLA in healthy donors. The PCR was carried out with 60 Vbeta primers and 13 Jbeta primers. Measured with immunoSEQ multiplex PCR; TCRdb has only the in-frame clones, and not every one. The sample yields about 150,000 clones, approximately 70% seen once. Sequencing was performed on PBMCs. The receptor source for this set is a woman in her fifties or sixties in good health and CMV-seropositive.

V usage is TRBV2 and J usage is TRBJ1-2; D is unresolved. The CDR3 is 14 residues long. V dropped 4 bases and J dropped 1 base, with 10 bases sitting between them. Germline V gives CDR1 SNHLY, CDR2 FYNNEI. The CDR3 loop is CASSANGFNYGYTF. Here the CDR3 DNA reads TGTGCCAGCAGTGCGAACGGTTTTAACTATGGCTACACCTTC. Full variable domain (missing parts from reference TRBV2 and TRBJ1-2): EPEVTQTPSHQVTQMGQEVILRCVPISNHLYFYWYRQILGQKVEFLVSFYNNEISEKSEIFDDQFSVERPDGSNFTLKIRSTKLEDSAMYFCASSANGFNYGYTFGSGTRLTVV.

On this clone: The sample holds other DNA sequences that translate to the same CDR3. The chain uses TRBV7-9 and TRBJ1-4; D call uncertain. Per germline, CDR1 SEHNR and CDR2 FQNEAQ (reference sequence). Between the trimmed V and J ends, which lost 3 bases and 2 bases, there was a span of 7 bases. This CDR3 has 14 amino acids. For the CDR3, the DNA is TGTGCCAGCAGCTTGGCGGGGACTAATGAAAAACTGTTTTTT. Encoded protein: CASSLAGTNEKLFF.

With respect to this clone: The junction does not match germline at one end; this may be a read error. This chain connects TRBV28 to TRBJ1-2; TRBD1 might be the D (6 bases). The CDR3 runs to 14 residues. Germline-derived CDR1 and CDR2 are MDHEN and SYDVKM. CDR3 sequence: CASRITGGGPVNVF. CDR3 DNA sequence: TGTGCCAGCCGAATAACTGGGGGGGGGCCCGTTAACGTATTC.